Below are 2 T cell receptor beta chains sequenced from a single sample in a study of blood T cell repertoires in COVID-19. Method: immunoSEQ multiplex PCR; TCRdb's copy keeps in-frame clones and lacks some. This repertoire shows fewer than 350,000 clones, approximately 85% found once; its top ten account for around 2.1%. Sequences were obtained from PBMCs or T cells enriched from blood (not recorded which). Receptors originate from a young man who had recovered from COVID-19.

This sequence joins TRBV5-1 and TRBJ2-5; 8 nucleotides line up with TRBD2. CDR1 is SGHRS and CDR2 is YFSETQ in the germline V gene. The CDR3 covers 18 residues. J was trimmed by 4 bases and V by 3 bases; bases with no gene match: 17. The CDR3 reads CASSWSWGAGGAPETQYF. The DNA for the CDR3 is TGCGCCAGCAGCTGGAGCTGGGGGGCGGGGGGCGCACCAGAGACCCAGTACTTC.

The chain carries TRBV6-5 and TRBJ1-2; the match to TRBD1 covers 8 bases. This CDR3 spans 14 amino acids. Per germline, CDR1 MNHEY and CDR2 SVGAGI. The V gene end was trimmed by 4 bases and the J gene end by 7 bases; junction bases not matched to a gene: 8. The CDR3 DNA is TGTGCCAGCAGTTTAGACAGGGGAAGGGGTGGCTACACCTTC. It is translated as CASSLDRGRGGYTF.